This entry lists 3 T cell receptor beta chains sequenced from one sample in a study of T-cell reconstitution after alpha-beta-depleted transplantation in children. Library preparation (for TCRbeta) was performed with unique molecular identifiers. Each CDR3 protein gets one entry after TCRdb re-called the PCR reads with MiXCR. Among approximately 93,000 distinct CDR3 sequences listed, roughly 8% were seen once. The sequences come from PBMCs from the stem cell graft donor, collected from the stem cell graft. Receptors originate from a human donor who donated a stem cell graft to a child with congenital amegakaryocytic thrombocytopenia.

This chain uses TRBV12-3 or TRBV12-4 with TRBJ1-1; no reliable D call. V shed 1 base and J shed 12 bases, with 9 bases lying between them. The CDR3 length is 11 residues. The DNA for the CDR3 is TGTGCCAGCAGTTTAGGGGTATCGTCTTTCTTT. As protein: CASSLGVSSFF.

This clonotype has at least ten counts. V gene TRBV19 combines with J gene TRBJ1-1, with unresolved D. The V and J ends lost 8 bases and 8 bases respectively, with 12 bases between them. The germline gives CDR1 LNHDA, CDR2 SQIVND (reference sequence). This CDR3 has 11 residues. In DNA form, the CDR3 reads TGTGCCAGTGACTGGATGGGAGAAGCTTTCTTT. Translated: CASDWMGEAFF.

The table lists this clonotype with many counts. The CDR3 DNA reads TGCAGCGTTGAAACAGGGGGAGGGCAGCCCCAGCATTTT. As protein: CSVETGGGQPQHF. The chain is built from TRBV29-1 and TRBJ1-5; 8 bases map to TRBD1. The CDR3 has 13 amino acids. Trimming took 2 bases from V and 7 from J; bases not matched to a gene: 4. Germline V gene sequence: CDR1 SQVTM, CDR2 ANQGSEA.